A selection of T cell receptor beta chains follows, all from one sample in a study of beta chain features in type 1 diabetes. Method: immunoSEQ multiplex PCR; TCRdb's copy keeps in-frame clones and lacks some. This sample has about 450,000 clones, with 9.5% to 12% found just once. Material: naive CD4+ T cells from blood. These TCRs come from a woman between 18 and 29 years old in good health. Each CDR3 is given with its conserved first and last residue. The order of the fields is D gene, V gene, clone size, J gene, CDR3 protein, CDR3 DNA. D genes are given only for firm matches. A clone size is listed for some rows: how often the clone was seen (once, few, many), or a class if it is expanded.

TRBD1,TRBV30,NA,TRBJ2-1,CAWRGDRGRNEQFF,TGTGCCTGGAGGGGGGACAGGGGTAGAAATGAGCAGTTCTTC
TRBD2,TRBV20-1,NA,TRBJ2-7,CSGTSGYEQYF,TGCAGTGGGACTAGCGGGTACGAGCAGTACTTC
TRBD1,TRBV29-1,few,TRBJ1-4,CSVDRGSNEKLFF,TGCAGCGTTGACAGGGGGTCTAATGAAAAACTGTTTTTT
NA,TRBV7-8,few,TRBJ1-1,CASSRRLNTEAFF,TGTGCCAGCAGTAGACGGTTGAACACTGAAGCTTTCTTT
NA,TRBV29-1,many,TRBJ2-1,CSGRRSTAYNEQFF,TGCAGCGGGCGTCGCAGTACAGCCTACAATGAGCAGTTCTTC
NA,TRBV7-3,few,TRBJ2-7,CASSLTPRDGVSYEQYF,TGTGCCAGCAGCTTAACGCCCCGGGACGGGGTCTCCTACGAGCAGTACTTC
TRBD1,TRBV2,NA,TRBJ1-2,CASRAGQGAGYTF,TGTGCCAGCAGGGCGGGACAGGGGGCTGGCTACACCTTC
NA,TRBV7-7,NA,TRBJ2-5,CASSLSGGETQYF,TGTGCTAGCAGCTTAAGTGGGGGAGAGACCCAGTACTTC
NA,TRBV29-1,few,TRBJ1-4,CSVVSGFATNEKLFF,TGCAGCGTTGTTTCTGGGTTCGCAACTAATGAAAAACTGTTTTTT
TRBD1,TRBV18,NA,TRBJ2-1,CASSPPGQGYNEQFF,TGTGCCAGCTCACCGCCGGGACAGGGCTACAATGAGCAGTTCTTC
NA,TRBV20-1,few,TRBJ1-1,CSATGGAEAFF,TGCAGTGCTACAGGCGGGGCTGAAGCTTTCTTT
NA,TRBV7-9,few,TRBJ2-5,CASSPQGASGEETQYF,TGTGCCAGCAGCCCACAGGGAGCATCGGGAGAAGAGACCCAGTACTTC
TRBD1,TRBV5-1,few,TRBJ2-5,CASSVQGAQETQYF,TGCGCCAGCAGCGTACAGGGGGCTCAAGAGACCCAGTACTTC